Listed below are T cell receptor beta chains from one sample, sequenced in a study of blood T cell repertoires in COVID-19. Data came from immunoSEQ multiplex PCR; TCRdb stores just in-frame clones and leaves some out. The sample has roughly 200,000 clones; roughly 84% are singletons. Sequencing used peripheral blood. The receptor set was obtained from a human donor in a cohort sampled during active COVID-19. CDR3s include the opening cysteine and the closing phenylalanine or tryptophan. D genes are given only for firm matches. A row's size may be missing; if present it is once, few, many or a size class.

CDR3 DNA: TGCGCCAGCAGCCCACTCAGCGGGGGGGCCTACAATGAGCAGTTCTTC; CDR3 protein: CASSPLSGGAYNEQFF; V gene: TRBV4-1; J gene: TRBJ2-1; clone size: few; D gene: TRBD2
CDR3 DNA: TGTGCCACTAGGGGGACAGGGAAAGGTCAGGTGTCAGAGACCCAGTACTTC; CDR3 protein: CATRGTGKGQVSETQYF; V gene: TRBV10-3; J gene: TRBJ2-5; clone size: .; D gene: TRBD1
CDR3 DNA: TGCGCCAGCAGCTTGGGACTAGCAGCGACCTACGAGCAGTACTTC; CDR3 protein: CASSLGLAATYEQYF; V gene: TRBV4-3; J gene: TRBJ2-7; clone size: .; D gene: TRBD2
CDR3 DNA: TGCGCCAGCAGCCAAGAGAGGTTAAGGGACAGGGGGCGGGGGACTAATGAAAAACTGTTTTTT; CDR3 protein: CASSQERLRDRGRGTNEKLFF; V gene: TRBV4-1; J gene: TRBJ1-4; clone size: .; D gene: TRBD1
CDR3 DNA: TGTGCCAGCAGCTCCGGGACAGGCAGGTTGGAGACCCAGTACTTC; CDR3 protein: CASSSGTGRLETQYF; V gene: TRBV7-2; J gene: TRBJ2-5; clone size: .; D gene: TRBD1
CDR3 DNA: TGTGCCAGCAGCTTGGCAGGGCCCGGAAACACCATATATTTT; CDR3 protein: CASSLAGPGNTIYF; V gene: TRBV5-4; J gene: TRBJ1-3; clone size: .; D gene: .
CDR3 DNA: TGTGCCAGCAGTTCGGACAGGCGTCAGCCCCAGCATTTT; CDR3 protein: CASSSDRRQPQHF; V gene: TRBV7-2; J gene: TRBJ1-5; clone size: .; D gene: TRBD1
CDR3 DNA: TGTGCCACTTCCGGGACAGGGGGCTCCAACGAGCAGTACTTC; CDR3 protein: CATSGTGGSNEQYF; V gene: TRBV24-1; J gene: TRBJ2-7; clone size: .; D gene: TRBD1
CDR3 DNA: TGCGCCAGCAGCCACGGACTAGCGGGAGGACAAGAGACCCAGTACTTC; CDR3 protein: CASSHGLAGGQETQYF; V gene: TRBV10-1; J gene: TRBJ2-5; clone size: many; D gene: TRBD2
CDR3 DNA: TGTGCCAGCAGCCAAGGCTGGGGCGACACTGAAGCTTTCTTT; CDR3 protein: CASSQGWGDTEAFF; V gene: TRBV3-1/TRBV3-2; J gene: TRBJ1-1; clone size: many; D gene: .
CDR3 DNA: TGTGCCAGCAGCCCGGGACAGATAGCGGATGGCTACACCTTC; CDR3 protein: CASSPGQIADGYTF; V gene: TRBV9; J gene: TRBJ1-2; clone size: .; D gene: TRBD1
CDR3 DNA: TGTGCCAGTAGTGATAACAGTAACTATGGCTACACCTTC; CDR3 protein: CASSDNSNYGYTF; V gene: TRBV19; J gene: TRBJ1-2; clone size: .; D gene: .
CDR3 DNA: TGTGCCAGCAGTTACTCGCGGGTGAATAGCAATCAGCCCCAGCATTTT; CDR3 protein: CASSYSRVNSNQPQHF; V gene: TRBV6-5; J gene: TRBJ1-5; clone size: once; D gene: .
CDR3 DNA: TGCGCCAGCAGCCTGACTAGCGGGAGGGTCAACGAGCAGTACTTC; CDR3 protein: CASSLTSGRVNEQYF; V gene: TRBV10-1; J gene: TRBJ2-7; clone size: .; D gene: TRBD2
CDR3 DNA: TGCGCCAGCAGCCAAGAGGGAACAGGGACAGGGGATGGCTACACCTTC; CDR3 protein: CASSQEGTGTGDGYTF; V gene: TRBV4-1; J gene: TRBJ1-2; clone size: .; D gene: TRBD1
CDR3 DNA: TGTGCCAGCAGCGGTACCGGGCCCAGGGGGCAGTACTTC; CDR3 protein: CASSGTGPRGQYF; V gene: TRBV2; J gene: TRBJ2-7; clone size: .; D gene: .
CDR3 DNA: TGTGCCAGCAGTGAGTTAGGGAGCCGGTACGAGCAGTACTTC; CDR3 protein: CASSELGSRYEQYF; V gene: TRBV25-1; J gene: TRBJ2-7; clone size: .; D gene: .
CDR3 DNA: TGTGCCAGCAGCCGGGGACAGGGGGCTGGAAATGAAAAACTGTTTTTT; CDR3 protein: CASSRGQGAGNEKLFF; V gene: TRBV4-2; J gene: TRBJ1-4; clone size: once; D gene: TRBD1
CDR3 DNA: TGCGCCAGCAGCCCCGCGGGACAGGGACTTCAGCCCCAGCATTTT; CDR3 protein: CASSPAGQGLQPQHF; V gene: TRBV5-1; J gene: TRBJ1-5; clone size: .; D gene: TRBD1
CDR3 DNA: TGTGCCAGTAGTATCCGGACTAGCGGGGGCTCCTACGAGCAGTACTTC; CDR3 protein: CASSIRTSGGSYEQYF; V gene: TRBV19; J gene: TRBJ2-7; clone size: few; D gene: TRBD2
CDR3 DNA: TGTGCCAGCAGCCTACAGGGGGCGCGGGGCTACACCTTC; CDR3 protein: CASSLQGARGYTF; V gene: TRBV28; J gene: TRBJ1-2; clone size: few; D gene: TRBD1
CDR3 DNA: TGTGCCAGCACCCCGGGACTAGCGGCCTACGAGCAGTACTTC; CDR3 protein: CASTPGLAAYEQYF; V gene: TRBV2; J gene: TRBJ2-7; clone size: .; D gene: TRBD2
CDR3 DNA: TGTGCCAGCAGCCCAGGACACGGCACCATATATTTT; CDR3 protein: CASSPGHGTIYF; V gene: TRBV7-2; J gene: TRBJ1-3; clone size: .; D gene: .
CDR3 DNA: TGTGCCAGCAGTTCGGGACAGGGGAACTACGAGCAGTACTTC; CDR3 protein: CASSSGQGNYEQYF; V gene: TRBV28; J gene: TRBJ2-7; clone size: .; D gene: TRBD1
CDR3 DNA: TGTGCCAGCAGTCTACTAACTAGCGGGGCAGATACGCAGTATTTT; CDR3 protein: CASSLLTSGADTQYF; V gene: TRBV27; J gene: TRBJ2-3; clone size: .; D gene: TRBD2
CDR3 DNA: TGTGCCAGCAGTTTTGGGCAGAACACTGAAGCTTTCTTT; CDR3 protein: CASSFGQNTEAFF; V gene: TRBV28; J gene: TRBJ1-1; clone size: many; D gene: .
CDR3 DNA: TGCGCCAGCATTTTAGGAGGGACAGGGCCCCACGAGCAGTACTTC; CDR3 protein: CASILGGTGPHEQYF; V gene: TRBV4-3; J gene: TRBJ2-7; clone size: once; D gene: TRBD1
CDR3 DNA: TGCGCCAGCAGTGAGTCTTCTCCCGGGACTGGCTACTCCTACAATGAGCAGTTCTTC; CDR3 protein: CASSESSPGTGYSYNEQFF; V gene: TRBV10-2; J gene: TRBJ2-1; clone size: .; D gene: .
CDR3 DNA: TGTGCCAGCAGCCGGACAGACAATCAGCCCCAGCATTTT; CDR3 protein: CASSRTDNQPQHF; V gene: TRBV7-9; J gene: TRBJ1-5; clone size: few; D gene: .
CDR3 DNA: TGTGCAAGTCGCCCACCTCTTCAGTTTCCGACAGGGGAAGAGACCCAGTACTTC; CDR3 protein: CASRPPLQFPTGEETQYF; V gene: TRBV12-2; J gene: TRBJ2-5; clone size: .; D gene: .
CDR3 DNA: TGTGCCATCAGCGCACGCCTACTAGGGATTGACGAGCAGTACTTC; CDR3 protein: CAISARLLGIDEQYF; V gene: TRBV10-3; J gene: TRBJ2-7; clone size: .; D gene: .
CDR3 DNA: TGTGCCAGCAGTCCCTATCGGGCAGGGGAATTCACTGAAGCTTTCTTT; CDR3 protein: CASSPYRAGEFTEAFF; V gene: TRBV6-6; J gene: TRBJ1-1; clone size: .; D gene: .
CDR3 DNA: TGTGCCAGCAGGGGACAGGGCCGAGAAAAACTGTTTTTT; CDR3 protein: CASRGQGREKLFF; V gene: TRBV28; J gene: TRBJ1-4; clone size: .; D gene: TRBD1
CDR3 DNA: TGTGCCAGCAGCCGGGACAGGGTGAACAATGAGCAGTTCTTC; CDR3 protein: CASSRDRVNNEQFF; V gene: TRBV6-2/TRBV6-3; J gene: TRBJ2-1; clone size: .; D gene: TRBD1
CDR3 DNA: TGTGCCAGCAGTATGACAGGTGAAGCTTTCTTT; CDR3 protein: CASSMTGEAFF; V gene: TRBV6-5; J gene: TRBJ1-1; clone size: .; D gene: .
CDR3 DNA: TGCGCCAGCAGCCATGCAGGGGGAAGTTTCTACGAGCAGTACTTC; CDR3 protein: CASSHAGGSFYEQYF; V gene: TRBV4-1; J gene: TRBJ2-7; clone size: .; D gene: TRBD1
CDR3 DNA: TGCGCCAGCAGCCTGACAGGGCCCATGAACACTGAAGCTTTCTTT; CDR3 protein: CASSLTGPMNTEAFF; V gene: TRBV10-2; J gene: TRBJ1-1; clone size: .; D gene: TRBD1
CDR3 DNA: TGCGCCAGCAGCCAAGGACTAGTTACCTACGAGCAGTACTTC; CDR3 protein: CASSQGLVTYEQYF; V gene: TRBV4-3; J gene: TRBJ2-7; clone size: .; D gene: .
CDR3 DNA: TGTGCCAGCATCCCAGGGCGCCTCTACAATGAGCAGTTCTTC; CDR3 protein: CASIPGRLYNEQFF; V gene: TRBV21-1; J gene: TRBJ2-1; clone size: .; D gene: .
CDR3 DNA: TGTGCCAGCAGCGCAAGACGGGACACTGAAGCTTTCTTT; CDR3 protein: CASSARRDTEAFF; V gene: TRBV11-3; J gene: TRBJ1-1; clone size: .; D gene: .
CDR3 DNA: TGTGCCAGCAGCCGGGGGCGGAACACTGAAGCTTTCTTT; CDR3 protein: CASSRGRNTEAFF; V gene: TRBV3-1/TRBV3-2; J gene: TRBJ1-1; clone size: .; D gene: .
CDR3 DNA: TGTGCCAGCAGCTTAGGCGGTGGCAGGGGGCAAAAACTGTTTTTT; CDR3 protein: CASSLGGGRGQKLFF; V gene: TRBV11-3; J gene: TRBJ1-4; clone size: .; D gene: TRBD1
CDR3 DNA: TGTGCCACCAGGGGGGGGACTAGCGATTGGGAGCAGTACTTC; CDR3 protein: CATRGGTSDWEQYF; V gene: TRBV15; J gene: TRBJ2-7; clone size: .; D gene: TRBD2
CDR3 DNA: TGTGCCAGCAGTGAACGGAGGGCTGAAGCTTTCTTT; CDR3 protein: CASSERRAEAFF; V gene: TRBV2; J gene: TRBJ1-1; clone size: few; D gene: .
CDR3 DNA: TGCAGTCCTAGTCAGGGGTCGGGAACTGAAGCTTTCTTT; CDR3 protein: CSPSQGSGTEAFF; V gene: TRBV20-1; J gene: TRBJ1-1; clone size: .; D gene: .
CDR3 DNA: TGTGCCAGTAGGCGACAGAAACAATATGGGGAGCTGTTTTTT; CDR3 protein: CASRRQKQYGELFF; V gene: TRBV19; J gene: TRBJ2-2; clone size: .; D gene: .
CDR3 DNA: TGTGCCAGCAGTGGGACCTCGGGGGTCAATCAGCCCCAGCATTTT; CDR3 protein: CASSGTSGVNQPQHF; V gene: TRBV2; J gene: TRBJ1-5; clone size: once; D gene: .
CDR3 DNA: TGTGCCAGCTCACCGAGAGTAACCCACACCGGGGAGCTGTTTTTT; CDR3 protein: CASSPRVTHTGELFF; V gene: TRBV18; J gene: TRBJ2-2; clone size: .; D gene: .
CDR3 DNA: TGTGCCAGCAGCCCTTACAGGGGGGACTATGGCTACACCTTC; CDR3 protein: CASSPYRGDYGYTF; V gene: TRBV3-1/TRBV3-2; J gene: TRBJ1-2; clone size: .; D gene: TRBD1
CDR3 DNA: TGTGCCAGCCGGACTAGCGGAGTCACCGGGGAGCTGTTTTTT; CDR3 protein: CASRTSGVTGELFF; V gene: TRBV6-5; J gene: TRBJ2-2; clone size: .; D gene: TRBD2
CDR3 DNA: TGTGCCAGCAGCGTAGGGGGGGACCTTAGTTGGGAGCAGTACTTC; CDR3 protein: CASSVGGDLSWEQYF; V gene: TRBV9; J gene: TRBJ2-7; clone size: .; D gene: .
CDR3 DNA: TGTGCCAGCAGCTTGGAACCTGGGACAGGGAGTCCCTACGAGCAGTACTTC; CDR3 protein: CASSLEPGTGSPYEQYF; V gene: TRBV5-8; J gene: TRBJ2-7; clone size: .; D gene: TRBD1
CDR3 DNA: TGTGCCACCAGCAGGGGTGGGACAGGGGTCACTGAAGCTTTCTTT; CDR3 protein: CATSRGGTGVTEAFF; V gene: TRBV15; J gene: TRBJ1-1; clone size: once; D gene: TRBD1
CDR3 DNA: TGTGCCAGCAGTTACTCGAGTAGTGGGGAGGGCGAGCAGTACTTC; CDR3 protein: CASSYSSSGEGEQYF; V gene: TRBV6-5; J gene: TRBJ2-7; clone size: .; D gene: TRBD2